Shown below are 27 T cell receptor beta chains from a single sample sequenced in a study of blood T cell repertoires in COVID-19. Profiling relied on immunoSEQ multiplex PCR, and the TCRdb table lists in-frame clones only, not all of them. The sample has about 310,000 clones; about nine tenths are singletons. Sequencing input: peripheral blood. Source of these receptors: a man aged 50 or older with active or convalescent COVID-19.

The chain has TRBV10-2 and TRBJ2-3; TRBD1 agrees at 9 bases. With V trimmed by 3 bases and J by 3 bases, 4 bases remained unmatched. Germline values: CDR1 WSHSY, CDR2 SAAADI. The length of the CDR3 is 15 residues. CDR3: CASSDGTGTTDTQYF. Here the CDR3 DNA reads TGCGCCAGCAGTGATGGGACAGGGACAACAGATACGCAGTATTTT.

This clone was recorded only once. The chain couples TRBV7-3 to TRBJ1-6; tentatively, D is TRBD1 (5 bases). V dropped 5 bases and J dropped 6 bases, with 14 bases sitting between them. This CDR3 is built from 15 residues. Germline-derived CDR1 and CDR2 are SGHTA and FQGTGA. CDR3 nucleotides: TGTGCCAGCAGCATTCAGGGAGGCGGTAATTCACCCCTCCACTTT. Its protein is CASSIQGGGNSPLHF.

This rearrangement joins TRBV15 to TRBJ1-5, with a weak D call TRBD1 (6 bases). This CDR3 is built from 15 residues. Deletions cut 1 base from V and 9 bases from J, with 16 bases between. Germline V gene data show CDR1 as LNHNV and CDR2 as YYDKDF (reference sequence). This CDR3 is CATSRGGGGERPQHF. The CDR3 DNA is TGTGCCACCAGCAGAGGAGGGGGGGGCGAACGGCCCCAGCATTTT.

The CDR3 sequence is CASRSGTGLEQYF. The CDR3 nucleotides are TGTGCCAGCAGATCCGGGACAGGGCTCGAGCAGTACTTC. The chain joins TRBV5-6 to TRBJ2-7; TRBD1 agrees at 9 bases. Losses at the gene ends were 5 bases for V and 6 bases for J; bases not matched to a gene: 6. Germline V lookup: CDR1 SGHDT, CDR2 YYEEEE. The CDR3 is made up of 13 amino acids.

This clone was counted between two and nine times. The gene calls are TRBV30 and TRBJ1-6; D uncertain. CDR3 length: 13 residues. Germline values: CDR1 GTSNPN, CDR2 SVGIG (reference sequence). Trimming removed 4 bases from V and 13 bases from J, with 17 bases in between. The CDR3 DNA sequence: TGTGCCTGGACCAAAGGAGAGGGTAGGCCCCTCCACTTT. Protein sequence: CAWTKGEGRPLHF.

This rearrangement joins TRBV5-1 to TRBJ2-7; 10 bases are a match to TRBD2. The length of the CDR3 is 18 residues. The V segment lost 3 bases and the J segment 5 bases; nucleotides outside the gene matches: 17. Germline V lookup: CDR1 SGHRS, CDR2 YFSETQ. The CDR3 loop reads CASSWGGVAGGGSNEQYF. In nucleotides, the CDR3 is TGCGCCAGCAGCTGGGGAGGCGTAGCGGGAGGAGGTTCCAACGAGCAGTACTTC. The full variable domain, rest sourced from reference TRBV5-1 and TRBJ2-7, is KAGVTQTPRYLIKTRGQQVTLSCSPISGHRSVSWYQQTPGQGLQFLFEYFSETQRNKGNFPGRFSGRQFSNSRSEMNVSTLELGDSALYLCASSWGGVAGGGSNEQYFGPGTRLTVT.

Remarks on this clone: The germline gene is not matched at one end of the junction; a read error may be the cause. The genes are TRBV5-1 and TRBJ1-2; D is possibly TRBD1 (5 bases). The CDR3 is 14 amino acids. Germline values: CDR1 SGHRS, CDR2 YFSETQ. The CDR3 is CASKVGAGIYDYTF. DNA of the CDR3: TGCGCCAGCAAGGTAGGGGCAGGTATCTATGACTACACCTTC.

A word on this clone: Other DNA variants within this sample encode the same CDR3. V and J are TRBV19 and TRBJ1-5, with 7 bases lining up with TRBD1. V shed 2 bases, J shed 1 base, and the junction held 2 bases outside the gene matches. This CDR3 is built from 15 residues. Germline lookup yields CDR1 LNHDA and CDR2 SQIVND (reference sequence). The CDR3 sequence is CASSIFRGSNQPQHF. In nucleotides, the CDR3 is TGTGCCAGTAGTATATTCAGGGGGAGCAATCAGCCCCAGCATTTT.

The chain recombines TRBV9 with TRBJ1-1, with 7 positions matching TRBD1. Trimming took 0 bases from V and 4 from J; bases not matched to a gene: 3. The CDR3 sequence is 14 residues long. The germline V gene encodes CDR1 SGDLS and CDR2 YYNGEE. CDR3: CASSVAPGGTEAFF. For the CDR3, the DNA is TGTGCCAGCAGCGTAGCCCCAGGGGGCACTGAAGCTTTCTTT.

This chain joins TRBV28 and TRBJ1-2, with 10 bases matching TRBD1. V trimming: 6 bases; J trimming: 4 bases; junction bases outside the gene matches: 8. Germline CDR1 reads MDHEN; CDR2 reads SYDVKM. The CDR3 is 15 amino acids. The CDR3 DNA follows: TGTGCCAGCAGCCAGACAGGGGGCGTCGGCTATGGCTACACCTTC. It translates to CASSQTGGVGYGYTF.

The chain couples TRBV5-1 to TRBJ2-7; 7 bases fit TRBD1. This CDR3 has 15 residues. CDR1 and CDR2 from the germline V gene are SGHRS and YFSETQ. With V trimmed by 0 bases and J by 2 bases, 5 bases remained unmatched. CDR3 sequence (DNA): TGCGCCAGCAGCTTGGTCCTGGGACAGACCTACGAGCAGTACTTC. It yields the protein CASSLVLGQTYEQYF.

V and J are TRBV5-1 and TRBJ1-3; no clear D. This CDR3 spans 14 amino acids. CDR1 is SGHRS and CDR2 is YFSETQ in the germline V gene. V was clipped by 0 bases and J by 2 bases, with 6 bases between them. CDR3 bases: TGCGCCAGCAGCTTGGACAGTGCTGGAAACACCATATATTTT. This sequence encodes CASSLDSAGNTIYF.

The chain is built from TRBV28 and TRBJ2-1; the match to TRBD2 covers 14 bases. Trimming cost V 5 bases and J 4 bases; bases outside gene matches: 10. The CDR3 extends over 18 amino acids. The germline V gene encodes CDR1 MDHEN and CDR2 SYDVKM. The CDR3 nucleotides read TGTGCCAGCAGTCCCGGGACTAGCGGGAGAATCCCATACAATGAGCAGTTCTTC. It encodes CASSPGTSGRIPYNEQFF.

The genes are TRBV2 and TRBJ2-5, with 7 bases identical to TRBD2. In germline, CDR1 is SNHLY, CDR2 FYNNEI. The CDR3 runs 14 residues. Unmatched junction bases numbered 7, after V lost 4 bases and J lost 5 bases. CDR3: CASSVAGAVETQYF. The CDR3, as DNA: TGTGCCAGCAGTGTTGCGGGAGCGGTGGAGACCCAGTACTTC.

V and J are TRBV6-2 or TRBV6-3 and TRBJ1-4; D remains ambiguous. Germline V gene lookup returns CDR1 MNHEY and CDR2 SVGEGT. V was pared by 8 bases and J by 7 bases, with 17 bases between. The CDR3 consists of 14 residues. For the CDR3, the DNA is TGTGCCAGCGGCCCATTCGGAGGCAGTGAAAAACTGTTTTTT. Residues: CASGPFGGSEKLFF.

This sequence joins TRBV11-1 and TRBJ2-7; 7 nucleotides agree with TRBD2. Germline CDR1 reads SGHAT; CDR2 reads FQDESV (reference sequence). The CDR3 contains 13 residues. V lost 1 base, J lost 6 bases, and 3 bases stayed unmatched. In DNA form, the CDR3 reads TGTGCCAGCAGCTTAGTCCGGGAGGTCGAGCAGTACTTC. Encoded protein: CASSLVREVEQYF.

The V and J genes are TRBV5-1 and TRBJ2-3, with 9 bases matching TRBD1. The CDR3 loop spans 16 amino acids. The ends lost 3 bases at V and 2 bases at J; junction bases unmatched: 7. The V gene's germline CDR1 is SGHRS and CDR2 YFSETQ. CDR3 coding DNA: TGCGCCAGCAGCTCCGAAGGGGACAGGGCCACAGATACGCAGTATTTT. This sequence encodes CASSSEGDRATDTQYF. The full variable domain, with the rest looked up from reference TRBV5-1 and TRBJ2-3, is KAGVTQTPRYLIKTRGQQVTLSCSPISGHRSVSWYQQTPGQGLQFLFEYFSETQRNKGNFPGRFSGRQFSNSRSEMNVSTLELGDSALYLCASSSEGDRATDTQYFGPGTRLTVL.

V and J are TRBV7-9 and TRBJ2-1, with 11 bases aligning to TRBD2. The CDR3 loop spans 17 amino acids. Germline-derived CDR1 and CDR2 are SEHNR and FQNEAQ (reference sequence). V was clipped by 0 bases and J by 1 base; unmatched bases: 2. CDR3 sequence: CASSLASGGVSYNEQFF. The DNA for the CDR3 is TGTGCCAGCAGCTTAGCTAGCGGGGGGGTATCCTACAATGAGCAGTTCTTC.

The CDR3 DNA reads TGTGCCAGCAGGCTGGGAACAGACAGGGGGAAAACCCGTAGCAATCAGCCCCAGCATTTT. Encoded protein: CASRLGTDRGKTRSNQPQHF. The chain employs TRBV27 and TRBJ1-5; 9 bases align to TRBD1. CDR3 size: 20 residues. Per germline, CDR1 MNHEY and CDR2 SMNVEV (reference sequence). The J segment lost 0 bases and the V segment lost 6 bases, leaving 18 bases of the junction unmatched.

The genes are TRBV5-4 and TRBJ2-3, with 10 bases matching TRBD1. The germline V gene encodes CDR1 SGHNT and CDR2 YYREEE (reference sequence). V was clipped by 4 bases and J by 6 bases; unmatched bases: 5. CDR3 length equals 14 residues. DNA of the CDR3: TGTGCCAGCAGCCGACAGGGGGCAGGGGATACGCAGTATTTT. Encoded protein: CASSRQGAGDTQYF.

In the case of this clone: Its ends do not fully match the called genes, so a read error is possible. J is TRBJ2-5 and V is TRBV5-1, with TRBD2 as a possible D gene (7 bases). The germline V gene encodes CDR1 SGHRS and CDR2 YFSETQ. There are 15 residues in the CDR3. The CDR3 region is CARSLLGGAGETQYF. CDR3 nucleotides: TGCGCCCGCAGCCTTCTGGGGGGGGCGGGGGAGACCCAGTACTTC.

J is TRBJ2-5 and V is TRBV2, with TRBD2 as a possible D gene (5 bases). Germline V gene sequence: CDR1 SNHLY, CDR2 FYNNEI. The germline V and J ends were trimmed by 3 bases and 6 bases, with 11 bases remaining between them. The CDR3 contains 13 residues. CDR3 sequence reads: CASSEVGRKTQYF. The CDR3 DNA is TGTGCCAGCAGTGAGGTGGGGAGAAAGACCCAGTACTTC.

This chain uses TRBV14 with TRBJ1-2; the match to TRBD1 covers 7 bases. V lost 0 bases, J lost 10 bases, and 8 bases stayed unmatched. CDR3 length equals 14 residues. The germline CDR1 and CDR2 sequences are SGHDN and FVKESK. CDR3 protein: CASSQDQQGFTYTF. CDR3 nucleotide sequence: TGTGCCAGCAGCCAAGATCAACAGGGGTTTACCTACACCTTC.

The V call is TRBV28, the J call TRBJ2-3; TRBD2 might be the D (5 bases). V shed 6 bases and J shed 2 bases, with 15 bases lying between them. CDR3 length: 15 amino acids. Germline loops: CDR1 MDHEN, CDR2 SYDVKM. CDR3 protein: CASRERYTYTDTQYF. The DNA for the CDR3 is TGTGCCAGCAGGGAGCGGTATACCTACACAGATACGCAGTATTTT.

The rearrangement joins TRBV3-1 (or the pseudogene TRBV3-2) to TRBJ2-2; D not resolved. This CDR3 has 13 amino acids. V lost 8 bases and J lost 6, with 13 bases in between. The germline CDR1 and CDR2 sequences are LGHDT and YNNKEL (reference sequence). The DNA for the CDR3 is TGTGCCAGCCTCCCCCCCGGAGCCGGGGAGCTGTTTTTT. This codes for CASLPPGAGELFF.

The J gene is TRBJ1-6, the V gene TRBV6-5; TRBD1 matches 10 bases. Germline assignment: CDR1 MNHEY and CDR2 SVGAGI. With V trimmed by 6 bases and J by 7 bases, 6 bases remained unmatched. This CDR3 is built from 15 residues. CDR3 bases: TGTGCCAGCAGGCGGGACAGGGGTTCAAATTCACCCCTCCACTTT. This translates into CASRRDRGSNSPLHF.

This clone was seen a single time. The CDR3 protein is CAQTGTIDTETQYF. The DNA of the CDR3 is TGTGCCCAAACCGGGACAATCGACACGGAGACCCAGTACTTC. The rearrangement joins TRBV30 to TRBJ2-5; possibly TRBD1 for D (6 bases). The germline CDR1 and CDR2 sequences are GTSNPN and SVGIG (reference sequence). CDR3 length equals 14 residues. V lost 8 bases to trimming and J lost 5 bases, with 21 bases between them.